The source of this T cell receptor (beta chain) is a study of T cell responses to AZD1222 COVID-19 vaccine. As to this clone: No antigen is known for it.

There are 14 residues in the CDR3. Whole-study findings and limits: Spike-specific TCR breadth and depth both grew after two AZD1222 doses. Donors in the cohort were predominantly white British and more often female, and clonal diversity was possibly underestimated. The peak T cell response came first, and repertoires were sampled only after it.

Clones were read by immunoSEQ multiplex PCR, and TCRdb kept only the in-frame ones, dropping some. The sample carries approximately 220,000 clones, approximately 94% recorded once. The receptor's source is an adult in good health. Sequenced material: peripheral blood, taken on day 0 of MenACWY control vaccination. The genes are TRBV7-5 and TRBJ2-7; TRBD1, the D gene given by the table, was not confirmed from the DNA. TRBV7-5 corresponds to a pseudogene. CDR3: CVRSSTTGFYEQYF. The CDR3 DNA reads TGTGTCAGAAGCTCAACGACAGGATTCTACGAGCAGTACTTC.